This TCR beta chain was sequenced for a study of blood T cell repertoires in COVID-19. Across the whole study: Some COVID-19 samples were acute and others convalescent; all came from the United States, Italy and Spain. Nucleic acid was either cDNA or gDNA, and it came from T cells, B-cell-depleted T cells, or PBMCs.

Sequenced by immunoSEQ multiplex PCR; TCRdb stores in-frame clones only, minus some. The table shows about 220,000 clones, with about four fifths occurring only once. Per the germline V gene, CDR1 is SGHVS and CDR2 is FQNEAQ. Trimming took 4 bases from V and 7 from J; bases not matched to a gene: 6. The CDR3 covers 15 residues. J is TRBJ2-1 and V is TRBV7-8, with TRBD2 matching over 11 bases. What was sequenced was peripheral blood. The clonotype was recovered from a woman aged 70-85 years with acute or convalescent COVID-19. CDR3 DNA: TGTGCCAGCAGCTACCCGGGACTAGCGGAAAATGAGCAGTTCTTC. Protein product: CASSYPGLAENEQFF. Together with reference TRBV7-8 and TRBJ2-1, the CDR3 gives the full variable domain: GAGVSQSPRYKVAKRGQDVALRCDPISGHVSLFWYQQALGQGPEFLTYFQNEAQLDKSGLPSDRFFAERPEGSVSTLKIQRTQQEDSAVYLCASSYPGLAENEQFFGPGTRLTVL.